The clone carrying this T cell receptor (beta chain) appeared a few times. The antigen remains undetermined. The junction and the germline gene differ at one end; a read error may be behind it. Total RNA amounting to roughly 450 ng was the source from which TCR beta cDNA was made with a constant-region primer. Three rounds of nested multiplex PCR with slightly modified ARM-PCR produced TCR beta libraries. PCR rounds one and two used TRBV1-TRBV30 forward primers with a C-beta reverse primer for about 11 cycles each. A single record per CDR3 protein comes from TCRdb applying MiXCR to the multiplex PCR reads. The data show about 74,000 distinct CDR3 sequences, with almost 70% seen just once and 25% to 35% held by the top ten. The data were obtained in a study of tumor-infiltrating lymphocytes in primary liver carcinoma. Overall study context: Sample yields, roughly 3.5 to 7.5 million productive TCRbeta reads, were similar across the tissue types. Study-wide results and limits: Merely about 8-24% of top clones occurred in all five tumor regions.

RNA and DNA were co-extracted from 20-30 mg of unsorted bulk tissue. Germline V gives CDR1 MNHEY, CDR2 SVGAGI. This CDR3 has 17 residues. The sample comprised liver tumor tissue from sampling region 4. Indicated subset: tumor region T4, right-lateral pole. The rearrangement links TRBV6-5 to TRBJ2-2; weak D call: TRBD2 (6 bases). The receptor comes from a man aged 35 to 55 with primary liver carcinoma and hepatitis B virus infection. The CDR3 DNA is TGTGCCAGCAGTCTTCGCCCACCTGAAGTGAACACCGGGGGGCTGTTTTTT. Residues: CASSLRPPEVNTGGLFF.